Sequencing of this TCR beta chain was carried out in a study of blood T cell repertoires in COVID-19. Study context: The samples span acute and convalescent COVID-19 from the United States, Italy and Spain. In each case, the material was cDNA or gDNA derived from T cells, B-cell-depleted T cells, or PBMCs.

Per the germline V gene, CDR1 is SNHLY and CDR2 is FYNNEI. The V end lost 5 bases, the J end lost 0 bases, and 13 bases lay between the germline ends. The CDR3 covers 15 residues. Study processing details: Amplification of reference gene primers provided the estimated nucleated cell counts. Sequencing used immunoSEQ multiplex PCR; TCRdb keeps in-frame clones, though not all of them. That table furnishes V, J and clone size, whereas the DNA furnished D and trimming. The sample lists over 110,000 clones; 75% to 90% were seen once. The chain links TRBV2 to TRBJ1-1; D might be TRBD1 (6 bases). Sample: peripheral blood. The TCR was taken from a woman aged 45 to 65 with acute or convalescent COVID-19. The CDR3 here is CASSPAGVMNTEAFF. CDR3 nucleotide sequence: TGTGCCAGCAGTCCGGCAGGGGTCATGAACACTGAAGCTTTCTTT.